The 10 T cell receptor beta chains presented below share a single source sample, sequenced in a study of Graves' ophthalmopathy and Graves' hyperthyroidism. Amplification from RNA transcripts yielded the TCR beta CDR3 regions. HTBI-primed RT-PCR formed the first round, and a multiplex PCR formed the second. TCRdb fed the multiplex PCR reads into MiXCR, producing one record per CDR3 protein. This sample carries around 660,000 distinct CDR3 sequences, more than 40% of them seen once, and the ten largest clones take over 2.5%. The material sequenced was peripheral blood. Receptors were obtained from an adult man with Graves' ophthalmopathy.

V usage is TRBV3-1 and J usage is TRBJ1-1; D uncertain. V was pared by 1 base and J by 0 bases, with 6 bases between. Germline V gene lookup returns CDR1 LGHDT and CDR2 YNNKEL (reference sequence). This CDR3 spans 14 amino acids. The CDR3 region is CASSQALMNTEAFF. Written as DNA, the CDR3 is TGTGCCAGCAGCCAAGCCCTCATGAACACTGAAGCTTTCTTT.

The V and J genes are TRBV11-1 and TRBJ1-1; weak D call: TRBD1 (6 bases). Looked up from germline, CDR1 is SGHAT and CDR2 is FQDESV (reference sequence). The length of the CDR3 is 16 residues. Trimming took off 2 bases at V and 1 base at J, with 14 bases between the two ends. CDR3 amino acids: CASSLIRRGTNTEAFF. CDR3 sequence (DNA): TGTGCCAGCAGCTTAATAAGGAGGGGGACGAACACTGAAGCTTTCTTT.

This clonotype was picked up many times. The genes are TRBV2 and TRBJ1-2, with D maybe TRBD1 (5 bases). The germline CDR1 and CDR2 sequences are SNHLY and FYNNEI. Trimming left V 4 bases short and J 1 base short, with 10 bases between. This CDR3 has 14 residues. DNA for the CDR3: TGTGCCAGCAGTGCTCGGACAATTAACTATGGCTACACCTTC. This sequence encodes CASSARTINYGYTF.

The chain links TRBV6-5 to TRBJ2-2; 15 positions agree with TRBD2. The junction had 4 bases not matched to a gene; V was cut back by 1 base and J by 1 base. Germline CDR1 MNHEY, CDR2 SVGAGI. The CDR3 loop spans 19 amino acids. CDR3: CASSYLGLAGGRNTGELFF. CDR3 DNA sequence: TGTGCCAGCAGTTACTTGGGACTAGCGGGGGGACGGAACACCGGGGAGCTGTTTTTT.

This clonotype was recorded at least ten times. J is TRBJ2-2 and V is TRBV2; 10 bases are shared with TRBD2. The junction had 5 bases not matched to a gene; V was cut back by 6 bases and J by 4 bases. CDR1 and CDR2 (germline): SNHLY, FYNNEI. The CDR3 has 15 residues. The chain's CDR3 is CASSGTSDGTGELFF. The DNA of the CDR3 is TGTGCCAGCAGCGGGACTAGCGATGGCACCGGGGAGCTGTTTTTT.

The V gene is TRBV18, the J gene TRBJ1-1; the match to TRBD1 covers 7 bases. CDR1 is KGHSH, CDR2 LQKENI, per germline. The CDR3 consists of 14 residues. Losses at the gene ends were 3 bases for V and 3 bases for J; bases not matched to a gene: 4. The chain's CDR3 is CASSPWTGDTEAFF. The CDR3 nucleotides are TGTGCCAGCTCACCCTGGACAGGAGACACTGAAGCTTTCTTT.

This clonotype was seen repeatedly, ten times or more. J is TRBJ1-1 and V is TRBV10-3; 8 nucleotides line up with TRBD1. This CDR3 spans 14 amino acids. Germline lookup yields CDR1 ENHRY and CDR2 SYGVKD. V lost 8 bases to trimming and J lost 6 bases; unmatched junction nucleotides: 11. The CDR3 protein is CAIGARGQGAEAFF. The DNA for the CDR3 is TGTGCCATCGGGGCCAGGGGGCAAGGGGCTGAAGCTTTCTTT.

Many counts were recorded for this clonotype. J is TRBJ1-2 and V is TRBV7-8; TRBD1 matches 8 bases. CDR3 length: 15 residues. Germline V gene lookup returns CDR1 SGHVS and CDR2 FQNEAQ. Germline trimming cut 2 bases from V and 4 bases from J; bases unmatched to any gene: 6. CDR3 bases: TGTGCCAGCAGCTTACTTCGTACAGGGGGCTATGGCTACACCTTC. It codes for CASSLLRTGGYGYTF.

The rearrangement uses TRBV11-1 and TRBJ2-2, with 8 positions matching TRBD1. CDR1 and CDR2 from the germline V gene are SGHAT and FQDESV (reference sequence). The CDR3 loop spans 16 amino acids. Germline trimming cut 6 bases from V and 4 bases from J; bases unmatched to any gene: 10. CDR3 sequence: CASSFPGQGPTGELFF. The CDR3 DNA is TGTGCCAGCAGTTTTCCTGGACAGGGCCCCACCGGGGAGCTGTTTTTT.

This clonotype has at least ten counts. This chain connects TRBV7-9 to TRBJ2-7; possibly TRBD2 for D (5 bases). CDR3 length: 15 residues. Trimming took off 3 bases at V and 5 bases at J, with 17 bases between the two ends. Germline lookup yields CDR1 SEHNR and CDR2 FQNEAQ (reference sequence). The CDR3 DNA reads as TGTGCCAGCAGCTTGAAAGGACGGGGATTGGACGAGCAGTACTTC. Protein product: CASSLKGRGLDEQYF.